The clone carrying this TCR beta chain was counted a few times. Its antigen remains unknown. The ends were cut back, 3 bases at V and 5 bases at J, with 13 bases in the middle. This CDR3 has 14 amino acids. The germline V gene has CDR1 SGHAT and CDR2 FQDESV (reference sequence). The data belong to a study of T-cell memory formation after mild COVID-19. Across the study: TCR clusters mostly belonged to single donors.

Study-wide results and caveats: Later expanders leaned CD4+, whereas day 15 to 85 contracting clones were balanced CD4/CD8. CD8+ contracting clones occupied EMRA, while CD4+ ones occupied mainly CM and EM. In pre-infection memory, a portion of responding clones appeared, which suggested that cross-reactive memory joined.

TCRdb processed the 5' RACE reads anew with MiXCR; each CDR3 protein has one entry. The table records 45,000 to 65,000 distinct CDR3 sequences, around a tenth of them present only once. Sequencing input: PBMCs or a T cell subset sorted from them (not recorded which). The rearrangement uses TRBV11-1 and TRBJ1-1, with D perhaps TRBD1 (5 bases). This receptor was obtained from a man aged 18 to 29 who had mild COVID-19 (a few samples of this study predate the infection). Cell type and time point are not known. The CDR3 is CASSLGRMGTEAFF. The CDR3 DNA follows: TGTGCCAGCAGCTTGGGACGCATGGGGACTGAAGCTTTCTTT.